The 27 T cell receptor beta chains presented below share a single source sample, sequenced in a study of beta chain features in type 1 diabetes. Study observations and caveats: Researchers report that Type 1 diabetes patients had moderately but significantly shorter TCRB CDR3s across all four CD4+ subsets.

As every portion of the isolated RNA was reverse transcribed, the sequencing read expressed TCRB transcripts. Produced via immunoSEQ multiplex PCR; TCRdb's table is partial and in-frame only. This table holds some 360,000 clones, 9.6% found once. No antigen has been identified for these receptors. Sequenced: central memory CD4+ T cells from blood. Every receptor here comes from a young man with type 1 diabetes.

This clone appeared a few times. This rearrangement joins TRBV27 to TRBJ2-3, with D maybe TRBD2 (6 bases). The V end was cut by 5 bases, the J end by 1 base, with 10 bases between. Germline CDR1 MNHEY, CDR2 SMNVEV (reference sequence). This CDR3 comprises 14 residues. The CDR3 loop is CASSRRGGTDTQYF. In DNA, the CDR3 is TGTGCCAGCAGTCGGAGGGGTGGCACAGATACGCAGTATTTT.

This clone was recorded at least ten times. The J gene is TRBJ2-1, the V gene TRBV6-4; 10 positions match TRBD2. V was clipped by 3 bases and J by 7 bases; unmatched bases: 6. CDR1 is MRHNA and CDR2 is SNTAGT in the germline V gene. The CDR3 covers 15 residues. The CDR3 DNA is TGTGCCAGCAGTGAATTAGCGGGAGGTCGGAATGAGCAGTTCTTC. Its protein product is CASSELAGGRNEQFF.

This clone was detected a few times. The rearrangement links TRBV29-1 to TRBJ2-4; possibly TRBD2 for D (5 bases). CDR3 size: 12 residues. CDR1 and CDR2 from the germline V gene are SQVTM and ANQGSEA. The V end was cut by 7 bases, the J end by 9 bases, with 16 bases between. The CDR3 sequence: CSASPRDSIQYF. In nucleotides, the CDR3 is TGCAGCGCCTCACCCCGGGATAGCATTCAGTACTTC.

A word on this clone: Other DNA sequences in the sample encode the same CDR3. This chain links TRBV29-1 with TRBJ1-1; D may be TRBD1 (6 bases). CDR3 length equals 11 residues. V lost 7 bases, J lost 0 bases, and 6 bases lay in between. The germline gives CDR1 SQVTM, CDR2 ANQGSEA. For the CDR3, the DNA is TGCAGCGGGACAGTGAACACTGAAGCTTTCTTT. This codes for CSGTVNTEAFF.

This clone was counted ten times or more. The chain's CDR3 is CASSQSVRTKYF. For the CDR3, the DNA is TGCGCCAGCAGTCAATCGGTTCGGACGAAGTATTTT. The rearrangement joins TRBV23-1 to TRBJ2-3; no firm D call. TRBV23-1 is an ORF, and what it does is uncertain. The length of the CDR3 is 12 residues. V gave up 0 bases and J gave up 13 bases, with 11 bases separating them.

The chain has TRBV7-2 and TRBJ2-5; no reliable D call. V lost 1 base and J 2 bases, leaving 11 bases between the germline ends. In germline, CDR1 is SGHTA, CDR2 FQGNSA. The CDR3 contains 15 residues. The CDR3 sequence is CASSLVVARQETQYF. The CDR3 DNA reads as TGTGCCAGCAGCTTAGTAGTCGCACGACAAGAGACCCAGTACTTC.

This clone was counted between two and nine times. This chain uses TRBV28 with TRBJ1-2, with D tentatively TRBD1 (5 bases). This CDR3 comprises 12 residues. The germline gives CDR1 MDHEN, CDR2 SYDVKM. V lost 3 bases and J lost 8, with 10 bases in between. The CDR3 loop is CASSFREGGYTF. The CDR3 DNA reads as TGTGCCAGCAGTTTCAGGGAGGGGGGCTACACCTTC.

This clone was seen a few times. This chain connects TRBV7-8 to TRBJ2-5, with 11 nucleotides matching TRBD1. Unmatched junction bases numbered 1, after V lost 3 bases and J lost 1 base. The CDR3 sequence is 15 residues long. Looked up from germline, CDR1 is SGHVS and CDR2 is FQNEAQ. The CDR3 DNA reads as TGTGCCAGCAGCTTGGACAGGGGGCTCCAAGAGACCCAGTACTTC. This codes for CASSLDRGLQETQYF.

Ten or more counts support this clone. The rearrangement uses TRBV19 and TRBJ1-5, with D uncertain. With 6 bases removed from V and 4 bases from J, the gap between germline ends came to 10 bases. Germline CDR1 LNHDA, CDR2 SQIVND (reference sequence). There are 13 residues in the CDR3. The CDR3 DNA is TGTGCCAGTAGCCAAACTCAAAATCAGCCCCAGCATTTT. This translates into CASSQTQNQPQHF.

This sequence joins TRBV19 and TRBJ1-1, with D unresolved. There are 14 residues in the CDR3. V lost 3 bases, J lost 0 bases, and 8 bases lay in between. Germline V gene sequence: CDR1 LNHDA, CDR2 SQIVND (reference sequence). CDR3 amino acids: CASSIGTLNTEAFF. The DNA for the CDR3 is TGTGCCAGTAGTATTGGCACCTTGAACACTGAAGCTTTCTTT.

J is TRBJ2-7 and V is TRBV28; 16 bases line up with TRBD2. The CDR3 is 17 amino acids. Germline trimming cut 5 bases from V and 2 bases from J; bases unmatched to any gene: 6. Germline CDR1 and CDR2: MDHEN and SYDVKM. The CDR3 sequence: CASSPGTSGRATYEQYF. As DNA, the CDR3 is TGTGCCAGCAGTCCCGGGACTAGCGGGAGGGCGACCTACGAGCAGTACTTC.

V and J are TRBV29-1 and TRBJ2-5; 15 bases are a match to TRBD2. CDR1 and CDR2 (germline): SQVTM, ANQGSEA. Unmatched junction bases numbered 2, after V lost 6 bases and J lost 6 bases. The CDR3 is 13 amino acids. The CDR3 DNA follows: TGCAGCGTCGGGACTAGCGGGAGGAAGACCCAGTACTTC. This translates into CSVGTSGRKTQYF.

V and J are TRBV6-1 and TRBJ1-1; no reliable D call. Germline CDR1 MNHNS, CDR2 SASEGT. The V end was cut by 5 bases, the J end by 4 bases, with 11 bases between. There are 13 residues in the CDR3. The CDR3 DNA sequence: TGTGCCAGCAGTAGGGAGAAGCGCACTGAAGCTTTCTTT. Translating it yields CASSREKRTEAFF.

This clone was found a few times. V is TRBV6-5 and J is TRBJ2-1, with a possible D match to TRBD2 (5 bases). The germline V gene has CDR1 MNHEY and CDR2 SVGAGI. Trimming shortened V by 5 bases and J by 9 bases, and 17 bases separated the two germline ends. This CDR3 has 14 residues. The CDR3, as DNA: TGTGCCAGCAGTACCCTTGGGGAGCGGCCTGAGCAGTTCTTC. Translating it yields CASSTLGERPEQFF.

The rearrangement links TRBV30 to TRBJ2-3; weak D call: TRBD2 (6 bases). Trimming pared 5 bases from V and 5 bases from J, leaving 8 bases between. The CDR3 is 11 residues long. Germline CDR1 GTSNPN, CDR2 SVGIG (reference sequence). CDR3 residues: CAWGAGDTQYF. The CDR3 coding sequence is TGTGCCTGGGGAGCGGGAGATACGCAGTATTTT.

V is TRBV5-5 and J is TRBJ2-1; 7 nucleotides agree with TRBD2. The CDR3 has 16 residues. Germline trimming cut 2 bases from V and 8 bases from J; bases unmatched to any gene: 13. The germline gives CDR1 SGHKS, CDR2 YYEKEE (reference sequence). CDR3 DNA sequence: TGTGCCAGCAGCTTTCGGGAGGCTAGCTCTTCGGATGAGCAGTTCTTC. Protein product: CASSFREASSSDEQFF.

The chain has TRBV5-1 and TRBJ1-2; TRBD1 matches at 11 bases. Germline lookup yields CDR1 SGHRS and CDR2 YFSETQ. The CDR3 runs 14 residues. V was clipped by 4 bases and J by 7 bases; unmatched bases: 6. The CDR3 nucleotides read TGCGCCAGCAGCCTGGACAGGGGGCAGGGTGGCTACACCTTC. Translating gives CASSLDRGQGGYTF.

The chain joins TRBV7-6 to TRBJ2-5, with D perhaps assigned TRBD1 or TRBD2 (5 bases each). The DNA end favors TRBJ2-7, so the J call may be wrong. The CDR3 consists of 13 residues. Germline loops: CDR1 SGHVS, CDR2 FNYEAQ. Here the CDR3 reads CASSLGWGSEQYF. The DNA for the CDR3 is TGTGCCAGCAGCTTGGGGTGGGGGAGCGAGCAGTACTTC.

This clone was observed a few times. This chain connects TRBV28 to TRBJ2-2; 10 bases are shared with TRBD2. The length of the CDR3 is 15 residues. Trimming removed 6 bases from V and 1 base from J; junction bases left unmatched: 2. Germline CDR1 and CDR2: MDHEN and SYDVKM. The CDR3 DNA sequence: TGTGCCAGCAGAGCTAGCGGGAGGAACACCGGGGAGCTGTTTTTT. This gives the protein CASRASGRNTGELFF.

This clone was recorded many times. The chain has TRBV28 and TRBJ2-5; a weak D match, TRBD2 (6 bases). CDR3 length: 14 amino acids. Germline V gives CDR1 MDHEN, CDR2 SYDVKM. V was trimmed by 4 bases and J by 1 base, leaving 10 bases between them. CDR3 DNA sequence: TGTGCCAGCAGTTCCCCCGGGGGCCAAGAGACCCAGTACTTC. Protein sequence: CASSSPGGQETQYF.

The sample holds a few counts of this clone. The chain is built from TRBV9 and TRBJ1-1; 7 bases line up with TRBD1. Trimming removed 3 bases from V and 1 base from J; junction bases left unmatched: 3. CDR3 size: 14 residues. Germline V gene sequence: CDR1 SGDLS, CDR2 YYNGEE. The DNA of the CDR3 is TGTGCCAGCAGCGAGGGGGCTTGGAACACTGAAGCTTTCTTT. Translating gives CASSEGAWNTEAFF. Full variable domain (rest looked up from reference TRBV9 and TRBJ1-1): DSGVTQTPKHLITATGQRVTLRCSPRSGDLSVYWYQQSLDQGLQFLIQYYNGEERAKGNILERFSAQQFPDLHSELNLSSLELGDSALYFCASSEGAWNTEAFFGQGTRLTVV.

This clone was observed a handful of times. The rearrangement uses TRBV9 and TRBJ2-6; D possibly corresponds to TRBD2 (6 bases). The V and J ends lost 2 bases and 4 bases respectively, with 7 bases between them. Germline CDR1 and CDR2: SGDLS and YYNGEE. The CDR3 contains 14 residues. The CDR3 region is CASSVAGGANVLTF. CDR3 coding DNA: TGTGCCAGCAGCGTCGCGGGAGGGGCCAACGTCCTGACTTTC.

V gene TRBV7-3 combines with J gene TRBJ2-5; 7 bases match TRBD1. The J segment lost 5 bases and the V segment lost 6 bases, leaving 12 bases of the junction unmatched. The CDR3 totals 15 residues. Germline V gene data show CDR1 as SGHTA and CDR2 as FQGTGA. The CDR3 nucleotides read TGTGCCAGCAGTACCAGCGACAGGGTCGGGGAGACCCAGTACTTC. Translation: CASSTSDRVGETQYF.

Concerning this clone: The junction and the germline gene differ at one end; a read error may be behind it. The rearrangement joins TRBV14 to TRBJ1-1; D uncertain. The CDR3 is 13 amino acids. Germline V gene data show CDR1 as SGHDN and CDR2 as FVKESK. Here the CDR3 reads CASSQGQNTEAFF. The CDR3 region has the DNA TGTGCGAGCAGCCAAGGGCAGAACACTGAAGCTTTCTTT.

The chain is built from TRBV7-8 and TRBJ1-1; no definite D call. This CDR3 has 14 residues. The V end was cut by 6 bases, the J end by 1 base, with 12 bases between. CDR1 and CDR2 (germline): SGHVS, FQNEAQ. CDR3 sequence (DNA): TGTGCCAGCAGGGCCGGGGAAAAGAACACTGAAGCTTTCTTT. Protein sequence: CASRAGEKNTEAFF.

This clone was detected only a few times. V usage is TRBV11-2 and J usage is TRBJ2-1, with 12 bases matching TRBD2. Germline V lookup: CDR1 SGHAT, CDR2 FQNNGV. V lost 5 bases and J lost 0; bases outside the gene matches: 11. The CDR3 spans 19 residues. CDR3 DNA: TGTGCCAGCAGCCTTCTACTAGCGGGAGGATCGAGCTCCTACAATGAGCAGTTCTTC. Translated: CASSLLLAGGSSSYNEQFF.

The V gene is TRBV5-4, the J gene TRBJ2-5; TRBD1 matches 7 bases. Looked up from germline, CDR1 is SGHNT and CDR2 is YYREEE (reference sequence). Unmatched junction bases numbered 2, after V lost 0 bases and J lost 0 bases. CDR3 length: 15 residues. Here the CDR3 reads CASSLGTGDQETQYF. Here the CDR3 DNA reads TGTGCCAGCAGCTTGGGGACAGGAGACCAAGAGACCCAGTACTTC.